This T cell receptor (beta chain) was identified in a study of shared clonotypes between healthy human individuals. It was at deep level that the assay was run. Authors' analysis steps: ImmunoSEQ output lacked quality scores and full-length reads, limiting matched filtering. Sequencing was performed with immunoSEQ multiplex PCR; in TCRdb, only in-frame clones are kept and a portion is missing. That table furnishes V, J and clone size, whereas the DNA furnished D and trimming. The table includes 2 million to 2.5 million clones, about 95% detected once. Germline V gene data show CDR1 as MDHEN and CDR2 as SYDVKM. This CDR3 comprises 14 residues. Trimming shortened V by 5 bases and J by 1 base, and 11 bases separated the two germline ends. Naive CD8 cells lacked CD45RO, underwent positive selection for CCR7 and left out terminally differentiated effector memory CD45RA+ cells.

The chain recombines TRBV28 with TRBJ2-5, with TRBD1 as a possible D gene (6 bases). This sequence originates from a man between 18 and 29 years old in good health. Sequencing used naive CD8+ T cells sorted from blood. The CDR3, as DNA: TGTGCCAGCAGTCGCCAGGGGTTCCAAGAGACCCAGTACTTC. This gives the protein CASSRQGFQETQYF.